A selection of T cell receptor beta chains follows, all from one sample in a study of cytomegalovirus exposure and HLA in healthy donors. Measured with immunoSEQ multiplex PCR; TCRdb has only the in-frame clones, and not every one. The sample shows 45,000 to 60,000 clones, and approximately 7% sits with its ten largest clones. Sequenced material: PBMCs. The receptor source for this set is a woman between 40 and 55 years old in good health and CMV-seronegative. Both conserved end residues are part of each CDR3. Each record gives: J gene, V gene, D gene, CDR3 DNA, CDR3 protein. A D gene is named only where the DNA matches it firmly.

>TRBJ2-1|TRBV6-1|TRBD2
TGTGCCATAAGCGGGGGGGCGAATGAGCAGTTCTTC
CAISGGANEQFF
>TRBJ1-1|TRBV19|NA
TGTGCCAGTAGTATATCTAGGAACGTAGGTACTGAAGCTTTCTTT
CASSISRNVGTEAFF
>TRBJ2-5|TRBV2|TRBD1
TGTGCCAGCAGCCAGGGGGCGAGGCAAGAGACCCAGTACTTC
CASSQGARQETQYF
>TRBJ2-1|TRBV30|TRBD1
TGTGCCTCCGGGACAGGGGGCGCGGGTGAGCAGTTCTTC
CASGTGGAGEQFF
>TRBJ1-1|TRBV27|TRBD1
TGTGCCAGCAGTCCTAACAGGGGGCGGTATACTGAAGCTTTCTTT
CASSPNRGRYTEAFF
>TRBJ1-2|TRBV29-1|NA
TGCAGCGTGGAGGGTGCCTATGGCTACACCTTC
CSVEGAYGYTF
>TRBJ1-5|TRBV5-3|NA
TGTGCCAGAAGCTTGAAGGGCAGGGCTCAGCCCCAGCATTTT
CARSLKGRAQPQHF
>TRBJ2-5|TRBV6-5|NA
TGTGCCAGCAGTTACCGGTCCCCAAGAGAGACCCAGTACTTC
CASSYRSPRETQYF
>TRBJ1-4|TRBV30|TRBD1
TGTGCCTGGAGTGGGACAGGGGATGAAAAACTGTTTTTT
CAWSGTGDEKLFF
>TRBJ2-3|TRBV19|NA
TGTGCCAGTAGTATATCGAGGACAGCGAGCACAGATACGCAGTATTTT
CASSISRTASTDTQYF
>TRBJ1-5|TRBV7-8|TRBD1
TGTGCCAGCAGCCCGAGGGACAGGAAAAGTCAGCCCCAGCATTTT
CASSPRDRKSQPQHF
>TRBJ2-7|TRBV19|TRBD1
TGTGCCAGTAGCATGTACCCCGGGACAGGGGCCTACGAGCAGTACTTC
CASSMYPGTGAYEQYF
>TRBJ1-1|TRBV6-1|NA
TGTGCCAGCAGTGAAGAATATGGTCGAAGGGGAGCTTTCTTT
CASSEEYGRRGAFF
>TRBJ2-7|TRBV6-1|TRBD1
TGTGCCAGCAGTGAAGTGACAGGGGGCTTCTACAAGCAGTACTTC
CASSEVTGGFYKQYF
>TRBJ2-7|TRBV28|TRBD2
TGTGCCAGCGGGGGGGGATACGAGCAGTACTTC
CASGGGYEQYF
>TRBJ1-1|TRBV19|TRBD1
TGTGCCAGTAGGCGACGGGACAGCGGTGAAGCTTTCTTT
CASRRRDSGEAFF
>TRBJ1-2|TRBV6-1|TRBD1
TGTGCCAGACGGGACAGTAACTATGGCTACACCTTC
CARRDSNYGYTF
>TRBJ1-6|TRBV19|NA
TGTGCCAGTAGGGTGGGGGCAACAGGGATGGATTCACCCCTCCACTTT
CASRVGATGMDSPLHF
>TRBJ2-4|TRBV7-9|TRBD2
TGTGCCAGCAGCAGGGGGGTGCTAGCGGGAGGGGCCAAAAACATTCAGTACTTC
CASSRGVLAGGAKNIQYF
>TRBJ1-1|TRBV25-1|NA
TGTGCCAGCAGCGTTCTAAGGGGCACTGAAGCTTTCTTT
CASSVLRGTEAFF
>TRBJ2-1|TRBV28|NA
TGTGCCAGCAGTTTATTGTTGCGGGGAAGCTCCGACAATGAGCAGTTCTTC
CASSLLLRGSSDNEQFF
>TRBJ1-3|TRBV4-1|TRBD1
TGCGCCAGCAGCCAAGAGAGGGGGCTCGGAAACACCATATATTTT
CASSQERGLGNTIYF
>TRBJ2-7|TRBV5-4|NA
TGTGCCAGCAGCTTGGGGGGGGTCGGGCTCGAGCAGTACTTC
CASSLGGVGLEQYF
>TRBJ2-7|TRBV11-2|NA
TGTGCCAGCAGCCAATTACGCGGGATATCGCAAAACGAGCAGTACTTC
CASSQLRGISQNEQYF
>TRBJ1-2|TRBV7-9|NA
TGTGCCAGCAGCTCAACCGACATCTACTATGGCTACACCTTC
CASSSTDIYYGYTF
>TRBJ2-2|TRBV6-1|TRBD1
TGTGCCAGCAGTGAGCAGGGGGACACCGGGGAGCTGTTTTTT
CASSEQGDTGELFF
>TRBJ1-6|TRBV6-4|NA
TGTGCCAGCAGTGTGGCGGATAGGTCACCCCTCCACTTT
CASSVADRSPLHF
>TRBJ1-5|TRBV28|TRBD1
TGTGCCAGCAGTCAGGACAGGGCATCAACCGCGGAGCATTTT
CASSQDRASTAEHF
>TRBJ2-6|TRBV7-9|TRBD2
TGTGCCAGCAGCTTCTCAGGGACTATCTCTGGGGCCAACGTCCTGACTTTC
CASSFSGTISGANVLTF
>TRBJ1-5|TRBV28|TRBD1
TGTGCCACCGGGCAGAGTGGGACAGGGAATCAGCCCCAGCATTTT
CATGQSGTGNQPQHF
>TRBJ2-1|TRBV6-5|TRBD1
TGTGCCAGCAGGGTACCGGGACAGGGGGGTGAGCAGTTCTTC
CASRVPGQGGEQFF
>TRBJ2-7|TRBV28|NA
TGTGCCAGCAGTTTGAGTCAGACACTCAGGGGCTACGAGCAGTACTTC
CASSLSQTLRGYEQYF